The clone carrying this TCR beta chain was seen ten or more times. Its antigen remains unknown. V was shortened by 7 bases and J by 7 bases, with 10 bases between the two germline ends. The germline gives CDR1 MNHEY, CDR2 SVGEGT. CDR3 length: 11 residues. TCR beta CDR3 regions were amplified from RNA transcripts. First-round RT-PCR targeting the TCR CDR3 was performed with the HTBI primer set. MiXCR, applied by TCRdb to the multiplex PCR reads, yields one record per CDR3 protein. This sample has approximately 600,000 distinct CDR3 sequences, with over 12% found just once. This sample stems from a study of T cells in Graves' hyperthyroidism and ophthalmopathy. Findings of the study overall: Within blood appeared most thyroid clonotypes that had expanded above 0.001. Researchers report that a 13 V-J model separated ophthalmopathy from stable hyperthyroidism.

The chain combines TRBV6-2 or TRBV6-3 with TRBJ1-2; the D is unclear. The source is a woman between 35 and 50 years old with Graves' ophthalmopathy. The sequenced sample consisted of blood. The CDR3 reads CASKDFFGYTF. As DNA, the CDR3 is TGTGCCAGCAAGGACTTTTTTGGCTACACCTTC.